The source of this TCR beta chain is a study of T cells in localized non-small cell lung cancer. General observations from the study: The study detected a median 57 of the top 100 tumor clones in adjacent lung.

The V end was cut by 4 bases, the J end by 0 bases, with 13 bases between. The CDR3 runs to 16 residues. Germline V CDR1 and CDR2: SGHNT, YYREEE (reference sequence). A remark on this clone: What it binds is unknown.

The repertoire was sequenced with immunoSEQ multiplex PCR; TCRdb's copy has only in-frame clones and lacks some. Among approximately 60,000 clones listed, approximately 87% were seen once. The origin of this receptor is a woman aged 35 to 75 with stage I lung adenocarcinoma. This chain connects TRBV5-4 to TRBJ1-4, with D uncertain. This sample comprised peripheral blood, obtained before any cancer treatment. The CDR3 here is CASSDLWNATNEKLFF. Written as DNA, the CDR3 is TGTGCCAGCAGCGACCTTTGGAACGCAACTAATGAAAAACTGTTTTTT.